Each of the 20 T cell receptor beta chains below was sequenced from the same sample in a study of cytomegalovirus exposure and HLA in healthy donors (dated by TCRdb to 2016 to 2017). Library preparation employed the immunoSEQ multiplex PCR assay. A mixture of 60 forward primers for TCR Vbeta segments and 13 reverse primers for TCR Jbeta segments was used in the multiplex PCR. TCRdb obtained this table from immuneACCESS and retained in-frame rearrangements with V and J assigned. These tables miss some clones; where compared with another copy, unresolved V genes account for less than half of the shortfall, and the remainder is unexplained. Across this sample there are some 90,000 clones, with about 70% seen only once. The ten largest clones take up around 8.4% of the sample. The source material was PBMCs. The origin of the receptors is a man in his 60s in good health and CMV-seronegative.

Here the CDR3 reads CASSSLVGTDTQYF. CDR3 in DNA: TGTGCCAGCAGCTCCCTCGTTGGCACAGATACGCAGTATTTT. The chain recombines TRBV5-8 with TRBJ2-3; D is uncertain. Germline lookup yields CDR1 SGHTS and CDR2 YDEGEE. V was cut by 3 bases and J by 1 base, with 9 bases left in between. The CDR3 consists of 14 residues.

The gene calls are TRBV7-6 and TRBJ2-5, with D tentatively TRBD2 (6 bases). V was clipped by 3 bases and J by 1 base, with 15 bases between them. Germline lookup yields CDR1 SGHVS and CDR2 FNYEAQ. This CDR3 region has 16 residues. The CDR3 sequence is CASSFIRLALQETQYF. The CDR3, as DNA: TGTGCCAGCAGCTTCATCCGGCTAGCGCTCCAAGAGACCCAGTACTTC.

The chain links TRBV6-4 to TRBJ2-1, with D possibly being TRBD1 (5 bases). The CDR3 has 13 residues. Trimming removed 3 bases at V and 8 bases at J, with 11 bases between. Germline V lookup: CDR1 MRHNA, CDR2 SNTAGT. DNA of the CDR3: TGTGCCAGCAGTGAGCCAGGGTGGGATGAGCAGTTCTTC. Its protein is CASSEPGWDEQFF.

The rearrangement uses TRBV6-5 and TRBJ2-7, with unresolved D. This CDR3 has 14 residues. Germline V lookup: CDR1 MNHEY, CDR2 SVGAGI. V lost 5 bases and J lost 6, with 17 bases in between. CDR3 DNA sequence: TGTGCCAGCAGTATAAGCGAGAGCCAACCCGAGCAGTACTTC. Translation: CASSISESQPEQYF.

This chain links TRBV11-2 with TRBJ2-3; possible D gene TRBD2, 5 bases. Germline values: CDR1 SGHAT, CDR2 FQNNGV. The CDR3 contains 15 residues. V gave up 2 bases and J gave up 3 bases, with 12 bases separating them. The CDR3 nucleotides read TGTGCCAGCAGCTTAACTAGACGTCGGACAGATACGCAGTATTTT. Translated, it gives CASSLTRRRTDTQYF.

The V gene is TRBV11-2, the J gene TRBJ2-7; the match to TRBD2 covers 9 bases. V lost 2 bases, J lost 0 bases, and 2 bases stayed unmatched. Germline-derived CDR1 and CDR2 are SGHAT and FQNNGV. CDR3 size: 15 residues. Here the CDR3 DNA reads TGTGCCAGCAGCTTAAGTAGCGGGAGCTCCTACGAGCAGTACTTC. Translation gives CASSLSSGSSYEQYF.

This clone ranks as medium-sized. The chain links TRBV6-5 to TRBJ1-6; TRBD1 might be the D (6 bases). Germline V gene data show CDR1 as MNHEY and CDR2 as SVGAGI. Trimming took off 8 bases at V and 7 bases at J, with 12 bases between the two ends. This CDR3 has 13 residues. CDR3 amino acids: CASSWGGNSPLHF. The CDR3 DNA reads as TGTGCCAGCTCCTGGGGGGGCAATTCACCCCTCCACTTT.

The gene calls are TRBV28 and TRBJ2-7, with TRBD1 matching over 7 bases. With V trimmed by 6 bases and J by 5 bases, 13 bases remained unmatched. The CDR3 runs 15 residues. Germline V gives CDR1 MDHEN, CDR2 SYDVKM. The CDR3 DNA sequence: TGTGCCAGCAGGAGGTTAAGACAGGGATATGACGAGCAGTACTTC. Amino acid sequence: CASRRLRQGYDEQYF.

The count of this clone is one. J is TRBJ1-1 and V is TRBV28; weak D call: TRBD1 (5 bases). This CDR3 has 15 residues. The V gene lost 8 bases and the J gene lost 8 bases, with 24 bases spanning the gap. Germline CDR1 is MDHEN and CDR2 is SYDVKM. CDR3 coding DNA: TGTGCCAGCCATGGGGGGGACGGGGGGAGTGGGGAAGCTTTCTTT. Protein sequence: CASHGGDGGSGEAFF.

This clone was recorded a few times. The chain is built from TRBV5-4 and TRBJ2-3, with 10 bases matching TRBD2. V shed 4 bases, J shed 0 bases, and the junction held 5 bases outside the gene matches. The CDR3 contains 16 residues. Per the germline V gene, CDR1 is SGHNT and CDR2 is YYREEE (reference sequence). CDR3: CASSVLSGGSTDTQYF. The CDR3 DNA follows: TGTGCCAGCAGCGTCCTTAGCGGGGGGAGCACAGATACGCAGTATTTT.

The rearrangement joins TRBV4-3 to TRBJ2-7, with TRBD1 matching over 7 bases. The CDR3 sequence is 14 residues long. Losses at the gene ends were 0 bases for V and 2 bases for J; bases not matched to a gene: 1. Germline V gene lookup returns CDR1 LGHNA and CDR2 YSLEER. CDR3 in amino acids: CASSQETGTYEQYF. As DNA, the CDR3 is TGCGCCAGCAGCCAAGAGACAGGGACCTACGAGCAGTACTTC.

V gene TRBV2 combines with J gene TRBJ2-7; 11 nucleotides match TRBD2. This CDR3 is built from 15 residues. CDR1 and CDR2 from the germline V gene are SNHLY and FYNNEI. Losses at the gene ends were 1 base for V and 3 bases for J; bases not matched to a gene: 2. This CDR3 is CASSEEGLAVYEQYF. The CDR3 region has the DNA TGTGCCAGCAGTGAAGAGGGACTAGCGGTCTACGAGCAGTACTTC. The full variable domain, with the rest looked up from reference TRBV2 and TRBJ2-7, is EPEVTQTPSHQVTQMGQEVILRCVPISNHLYFYWYRQILGQKVEFLVSFYNNEISEKSEIFDDQFSVERPDGSNFTLKIRSTKLEDSAMYFCASSEEGLAVYEQYFGPGTRLTVT.

In its sample, this clone was seen once. V usage is TRBV25-1 and J usage is TRBJ2-3; a weak D match, TRBD2 (5 bases). V dropped 2 bases and J dropped 0 bases, with 18 bases sitting between them. Germline CDR1 reads MGHDK; CDR2 reads SYGVNS. The CDR3 spans 18 residues. CDR3 sequence: CASSEAGGPLTSTDTQYF. CDR3 bases: TGTGCCAGCAGTGAAGCGGGCGGGCCTCTAACTAGCACAGATACGCAGTATTTT.

J is TRBJ2-5 and V is TRBV18; TRBD1 agrees at 7 bases. Looked up from germline, CDR1 is KGHSH and CDR2 is LQKENI. V shed 6 bases, J shed 4 bases, and the junction held 5 bases outside the gene matches. The CDR3 totals 13 residues. DNA for the CDR3: TGTGCCAGCTCGCAGGGGGTCCGAGAGACCCAGTACTTC. This codes for CASSQGVRETQYF.

V usage is TRBV30 and J usage is TRBJ1-1; TRBD1 matches 11 bases. CDR3 length: 14 residues. Germline lookup yields CDR1 GTSNPN and CDR2 SVGIG (reference sequence). V was clipped by 8 bases and J by 1 base; unmatched bases: 6. The CDR3 sequence: CAGQGALGNTEAFF. The CDR3 DNA is TGTGCCGGACAGGGGGCTTTAGGGAACACTGAAGCTTTCTTT.

CDR3 DNA: TGTGCCAGCAGGTTGAGCGGGGGCTTTCCTTACGAGCAGTACTTC. Its protein is CASRLSGGFPYEQYF. The J gene is TRBJ2-7, the V gene TRBV28, with 8 positions matching TRBD2. J was trimmed by 4 bases and V by 6 bases; bases with no gene match: 11. Germline CDR1 and CDR2: MDHEN and SYDVKM. The length of the CDR3 is 15 residues.

This clone has just a few counts. V usage is TRBV7-2 and J usage is TRBJ2-4, with D maybe TRBD2 (5 bases). The CDR3 is made up of 15 amino acids. V was clipped by 5 bases and J by 0 bases, with 11 bases between them. The germline V gene has CDR1 SGHTA and CDR2 FQGNSA. The CDR3 sequence is CASSPLARAKNIQYF. In nucleotides, the CDR3 is TGTGCCAGCAGCCCGCTAGCAAGAGCCAAAAACATTCAGTACTTC.

This clone came up once. The chain links TRBV5-1 to TRBJ2-2; weak D call: TRBD2 (5 bases). The CDR3 is 18 residues long. Germline V CDR1 and CDR2: SGHRS, YFSETQ. Between the trimmed V and J ends, which lost 0 bases and 4 bases, there was a span of 19 bases. DNA for the CDR3: TGCGCCAGCAGCTTGGCCATGTCGTGGGAGCCGGGCACCGGGGAGCTGTTTTTT. As protein: CASSLAMSWEPGTGELFF.

The V and J genes are TRBV19 and TRBJ2-7; D possibly corresponds to TRBD1 (6 bases). Germline CDR1 is LNHDA and CDR2 is SQIVND (reference sequence). There are 13 residues in the CDR3. With 4 bases removed from V and 9 bases from J, the gap between germline ends came to 16 bases. The CDR3, as DNA: TGTGCCAGTAGTAAACAGGGAGATCCCATGCAGTACTTC. Translation gives CASSKQGDPMQYF.

The chain combines TRBV5-1 with TRBJ2-6, with no clear D. The germline gives CDR1 SGHRS, CDR2 YFSETQ. Between the trimmed V and J ends, which lost 1 base and 4 bases, there was a span of 12 bases. The CDR3 is made up of 16 amino acids. The CDR3 here is CASSLLSRLGANVLTF. The CDR3 DNA follows: TGCGCCAGCAGCTTGCTCTCCAGGCTCGGGGCCAACGTCCTGACTTTC. The whole variable domain, remainder taken from reference TRBV5-1 and TRBJ2-6, is KAGVTQTPRYLIKTRGQQVTLSCSPISGHRSVSWYQQTPGQGLQFLFEYFSETQRNKGNFPGRFSGRQFSNSRSEMNVSTLELGDSALYLCASSLLSRLGANVLTFGAGSRLTVL.